These 27 T cell receptor beta chains came from one sample sequenced in a study of OX40 agonist ivuxolimab in advanced cancers. Using immunoSEQ multiplex PCR, the repertoire was profiled, and TCRdb retains in-frame clones only, with some absent. This sample yields around 62,000 clones, of which around nine tenths are seen a single time; roughly 0.27% belongs to the top ten. Material: CD4+ or CD8+ T cells sorted from blood, obtained in a trial of the OX40 agonist ivuxolimab. These receptors originate from an adult with an advanced solid tumor such as melanoma, head and neck, liver or kidney cancer.

This clone was counted a single time. The chain links TRBV28 to TRBJ1-2; D unclear. There are 11 residues in the CDR3. Germline CDR1 and CDR2: MDHEN and SYDVKM. Trimming cost V 7 bases and J 5 bases, with 8 bases left between them. The DNA of the CDR3 is TGTGCCAGCAATCTGGGGTATGGCTACACCTTC. It translates to CASNLGYGYTF.

The rearrangement uses TRBV10-3 and TRBJ2-4; the D gene is possibly TRBD2 (5 bases). The CDR3 has 21 residues. Germline CDR1 is ENHRY and CDR2 is SYGVKD. V was shortened by 0 bases and J by 7 bases, with 31 bases between the two germline ends. CDR3 bases: TGTGCCATCAGTGAGTCGACACCCACAACCTTAGGAGGTGAGGTTCGGAACATTCAGTACTTC. This encodes CAISESTPTTLGGEVRNIQYF.

This clone came up a few times. The CDR3 here is CASSKPGQGGGELFF. DNA of the CDR3: TGTGCCAGTAGTAAACCGGGACAGGGTGGAGGGGAGCTGTTTTTT. The gene calls are TRBV19 and TRBJ2-2; 9 nucleotides align to TRBD1. The CDR3 sequence is 15 residues long. Germline assignment: CDR1 LNHDA and CDR2 SQIVND (reference sequence). Losses at the gene ends were 4 bases for V and 8 bases for J; bases not matched to a gene: 8. The full variable domain, its missing parts supplied by reference TRBV19 and TRBJ2-2, is DGGITQSPKYLFRKEGQNVTLSCEQNLNHDAMYWYRQDPGQGLRLIYYSQIVNDFQKGDIAEGYSVSREKKESFPLTVTSAQKNPTAFYLCASSKPGQGGGELFFGEGSRLTVL.

The V call is TRBV7-2, the J call TRBJ2-5; D gene ambiguous. V was pared by 5 bases and J by 2 bases, with 12 bases between. Germline-derived CDR1 and CDR2 are SGHTA and FQGNSA. The length of the CDR3 is 14 residues. The DNA for the CDR3 is TGTGCCAGCAGCGGACGACGGAAACAAGAGACCCAGTACTTC. Translating gives CASSGRRKQETQYF.

CDR3 protein: CASSLGSLNQETQYF. CDR3 nucleotide sequence: TGTGCCAGCAGCTTAGGAAGTCTAAACCAAGAGACCCAGTACTTC. The chain joins TRBV7-2 to TRBJ2-5; D is unclear. V lost 1 base to trimming and J lost 0 bases, with 9 bases between them. Looked up from germline, CDR1 is SGHTA and CDR2 is FQGNSA. The CDR3 totals 15 residues.

The J gene is TRBJ1-3, the V gene TRBV4-2, with unresolved D. Per germline, CDR1 LGHNA and CDR2 YNFKEQ. This CDR3 comprises 15 residues. Trimming took 4 bases from V and 0 from J, leaving 10 bases between them. CDR3 coding DNA: TGTGCCAGCAGCCCCCGCGGGGTCTCTGGAAACACCATATATTTT. Its protein product is CASSPRGVSGNTIYF.

The rearrangement uses TRBV7-8 and TRBJ2-2, with D perhaps matching TRBD2 (6 bases). V was trimmed by 0 bases and J by 6 bases, leaving 11 bases between them. The V gene's germline CDR1 is SGHVS and CDR2 FQNEAQ. The CDR3 spans 15 residues. For the CDR3, the DNA is TGTGCCAGCAGCTTAGCCGGGAGCTTATCCGGGGAGCTGTTTTTT. Encoded protein: CASSLAGSLSGELFF.

V gene TRBV7-2 combines with J gene TRBJ2-5, with a possible D match to TRBD1 (6 bases). Germline lookup yields CDR1 SGHTA and CDR2 FQGNSA. CDR3 length: 15 residues. V shed 1 base and J shed 0 bases, with 9 bases lying between them. The CDR3 spells CASSLGGRYQETQYF. CDR3 nucleotides: TGTGCCAGCAGCTTAGGGGGGCGGTACCAAGAGACCCAGTACTTC.

The sample holds one count of this clone. This chain uses TRBV7-3 with TRBJ2-5; either TRBD1 or TRBD2 may fit D (5 bases each). The CDR3 length is 13 residues. Germline CDR1 and CDR2: SGHTA and FQGTGA. V gave up 5 bases and J gave up 1 base, with 8 bases separating them. The chain's CDR3 is CASSRGGQETQYF. DNA of the CDR3: TGTGCCAGCAGCCGTGGGGGCCAAGAGACCCAGTACTTC.

V gene TRBV19 combines with J gene TRBJ2-7, with a weak D call TRBD2 (5 bases). Germline-derived CDR1 and CDR2 are LNHDA and SQIVND (reference sequence). The V gene lost 6 bases and the J gene lost 1 base, with 16 bases spanning the gap. CDR3 length: 15 amino acids. In DNA form, the CDR3 reads TGTGCCAGTAGCCCGACATTCACGGGGTCCTACGAGCAGTACTTC. As protein: CASSPTFTGSYEQYF. Complete variable domain (other parts from reference TRBV19 and TRBJ2-7): DGGITQSPKYLFRKEGQNVTLSCEQNLNHDAMYWYRQDPGQGLRLIYYSQIVNDFQKGDIAEGYSVSREKKESFPLTVTSAQKNPTAFYLCASSPTFTGSYEQYFGPGTRLTVT.

This clone was recorded only once. The chain carries TRBV18 and TRBJ2-3; 9 bases line up with TRBD1. CDR3 length: 16 residues. Losses at the gene ends were 0 bases for V and 4 bases for J; bases not matched to a gene: 5. Looked up from germline, CDR1 is KGHSH and CDR2 is LQKENI. The CDR3 loop reads CASSPPGQGGSDTQYF. The CDR3 DNA reads TGTGCCAGCTCACCACCGGGACAGGGCGGGTCAGATACGCAGTATTTT. Using reference TRBV18 and TRBJ2-3 for the parts outside the CDR3, the full variable domain is NAGVMQNPRHLVRRRGQEARLRCSPMKGHSHVYWYRQLPEEGLKFMVYLQKENIIDESGMPKERFSAEFPKEGPSILRIQQVVRGDSAAYFCASSPPGQGGSDTQYFGPGTRLTVL.

The rearrangement links TRBV7-2 to TRBJ1-2; maybe TRBD1 (6 bases). Trimming stripped 5 bases from V and 3 bases from J, with 22 bases between. Germline-derived CDR1 and CDR2 are SGHTA and FQGNSA. The CDR3 is made up of 17 amino acids. The DNA for the CDR3 is TGTGCCAGCAGCCCTAGGGGGAAGGGGTTTCAGGACTATGGCTACACCTTC. Residues: CASSPRGKGFQDYGYTF.

This clone appeared once. The rearrangement links TRBV7-9 to TRBJ2-1, with TRBD2 identical over 7 bases. This CDR3 is 15 amino acids long. J gave up 6 bases and V 3 bases, and 8 bases lay outside the gene matches. Germline V CDR1 and CDR2: SEHNR, FQNEAQ (reference sequence). The CDR3 here is CASSFIQRDRNEQFF. In DNA, the CDR3 is TGTGCCAGCAGCTTCATCCAGCGGGATCGCAATGAGCAGTTCTTC.

The chain combines TRBV6-1 with TRBJ2-3; either TRBD1 or TRBD2 may fit D (6 bases each). Trimming cost V 8 bases and J 2 bases, with 17 bases left between them. The CDR3 totals 15 residues. Germline CDR1 is MNHNS and CDR2 is SASEGT. CDR3 loop: CASADSGAHTDTQYF. The CDR3 DNA reads as TGTGCCAGCGCTGATTCGGGGGCCCACACAGATACGCAGTATTTT.

The chain joins TRBV28 to TRBJ2-7; possibly TRBD1 for D (6 bases). The CDR3 spans 14 residues. Germline assignment: CDR1 MDHEN and CDR2 SYDVKM. Trimming cost V 5 bases and J 2 bases, with 13 bases left between them. Written as DNA, the CDR3 is TGTGCCAGCAGTCTTCGGGACACCGCCTACGAGCAGTACTTC. Residues: CASSLRDTAYEQYF.

V and J are TRBV5-1 and TRBJ2-3; 8 nucleotides agree with TRBD2. The ends lost 0 bases at V and 4 bases at J; junction bases unmatched: 4. The germline V gene has CDR1 SGHRS and CDR2 YFSETQ. The CDR3 has 15 amino acids. CDR3 in amino acids: CASSLERGRSDTQYF. In DNA form, the CDR3 reads TGCGCCAGCAGCTTGGAACGCGGGAGGTCAGATACGCAGTATTTT. The full variable domain, in which reference TRBV5-1 and TRBJ2-3 provide the parts outside the CDR3, is KAGVTQTPRYLIKTRGQQVTLSCSPISGHRSVSWYQQTPGQGLQFLFEYFSETQRNKGNFPGRFSGRQFSNSRSEMNVSTLELGDSALYLCASSLERGRSDTQYFGPGTRLTVL.

This sequence joins TRBV2 and TRBJ2-3; 9 bases map to TRBD2. The CDR3 has 16 residues. CDR1 is SNHLY and CDR2 is FYNNEI in the germline V gene. After removal of 3 bases from V and 4 bases from J, the junction contained 8 bases not matched to a gene. As DNA, the CDR3 is TGTGCCAGCAGTGATTGGGCGGGAGGGGGTGCAGATACGCAGTATTTT. Translating it yields CASSDWAGGGADTQYF. The variable domain in full, with the rest retrieved from reference TRBV2 and TRBJ2-3, is EPEVTQTPSHQVTQMGQEVILRCVPISNHLYFYWYRQILGQKVEFLVSFYNNEISEKSEIFDDQFSVERPDGSNFTLKIRSTKLEDSAMYFCASSDWAGGGADTQYFGPGTRLTVL.

This rearrangement joins TRBV6-1 to TRBJ1-1, with D perhaps matching TRBD1 (5 bases). The CDR3 contains 13 residues. Germline V gene data show CDR1 as MNHNS and CDR2 as SASEGT. With 1 base removed from V and 5 bases from J, the gap between germline ends came to 8 bases. The CDR3 coding sequence is TGTGCCAGCAGTGAAGTGAGGGGAACTGAAGCTTTCTTT. Translated, it gives CASSEVRGTEAFF.

The CDR3: CASREQGAMGNSPLHF. The CDR3 DNA follows: TGTGCCAGCAGAGAACAGGGGGCAATGGGTAATTCACCCCTCCACTTT. The rearrangement links TRBV7-8 to TRBJ1-6; 9 positions match TRBD1. This CDR3 spans 16 amino acids. From germline, CDR1 is SGHVS and CDR2 FQNEAQ. Trimming removed 6 bases from V and 6 bases from J; junction bases left unmatched: 9.

The DNA for the CDR3 is TGTGCCAGCAGCTTAGCTAGCGGGGCCCAGGAGTTCACAGATACGCAGTATTTT. It encodes CASSLASGAQEFTDTQYF. The chain carries TRBV11-2 and TRBJ2-3; 9 bases match TRBD2. The CDR3 spans 18 residues. The J segment lost 2 bases and the V segment lost 1 base, leaving 10 bases of the junction unmatched. The V gene's germline CDR1 is SGHAT and CDR2 FQNNGV.

The table lists this clone with a count of one. The gene calls are TRBV5-1 and TRBJ1-1; 7 bases map to TRBD1. There are 16 residues in the CDR3. V dropped 0 bases and J dropped 1; count of bases not matched to a gene: 6. Germline loops: CDR1 SGHRS, CDR2 YFSETQ. CDR3 coding DNA: TGCGCCAGCAGCTTGGGGCGGGACAGAGAGAACACTGAAGCTTTCTTT. This gives the protein CASSLGRDRENTEAFF.

This clone was picked up one time. This chain joins TRBV6-5 and TRBJ1-2; maybe TRBD1 (6 bases). V was trimmed by 10 bases and J by 5 bases, leaving 20 bases between them. Germline V gene data show CDR1 as MNHEY and CDR2 as SVGAGI. This CDR3 comprises 14 residues. This CDR3 is CATKAPGEGYGYTF. The CDR3 DNA follows: TGTGCCACCAAGGCTCCAGGGGAGGGGTATGGCTACACCTTC.

The chain joins TRBV6-5 to TRBJ1-5, with 7 nucleotides matching TRBD1. The V and J ends lost 10 bases and 2 bases, in that order; junction bases with no gene match: 8. Germline V gene data show CDR1 as MNHEY and CDR2 as SVGAGI. The CDR3 has 14 amino acids. In DNA form, the CDR3 reads TGTGCCACCCAATGGGACAGAGGCAATCAGCCCCAGCATTTT. Its protein is CATQWDRGNQPQHF.

This clone has more than one count but fewer than ten. J is TRBJ1-1 and V is TRBV19, with D tentatively TRBD1 (6 bases). Germline V gene data show CDR1 as LNHDA and CDR2 as SQIVND (reference sequence). V was cut by 6 bases and J by 11 bases, with 25 bases left in between. The length of the CDR3 is 15 residues. The CDR3 loop is CASSLEGQSSSPAFF. The CDR3 DNA reads as TGTGCCAGTAGCCTCGAAGGACAGTCTTCCTCTCCGGCTTTCTTT.

This chain's CDR3 is CASSYSGGGELFF. CDR3 DNA: TGTGCCAGCAGTTATAGCGGAGGCGGGGAGCTGTTTTTT. The chain joins TRBV7-9 to TRBJ2-2; weak D call: TRBD2 (6 bases). CDR3 length: 13 residues. The germline gives CDR1 SEHNR, CDR2 FQNEAQ (reference sequence). Trimming shortened V by 6 bases and J by 7 bases, and 12 bases separated the two germline ends.

V gene TRBV21-1 combines with J gene TRBJ2-4. TRBV21-1 is tagged as a pseudogene. This CDR3 is built from 16 residues. CDR3 residues: CASSKDPNPRKTIQYF. The CDR3 DNA is TGTGCCAGCAGCAAAGATCCCAACCCTCGAAAAACCATTCAGTACTTC.

The J gene is TRBJ1-4, the V gene TRBV5-1; D is perhaps TRBD1 (5 bases). Per the germline V gene, CDR1 is SGHRS and CDR2 is YFSETQ. The CDR3 spans 13 residues. V was cut by 2 bases and J by 5 bases, with 7 bases left in between. The CDR3 sequence is CASSFRGNEKLFF. DNA of the CDR3: TGCGCCAGCAGCTTTCGGGGGAATGAAAAACTGTTTTTT.